This entry features one T cell receptor beta chain sequence. Unique molecular identifiers were present on cDNA, and template switching added a universal primer site. TCRdb analysed the 5' RACE reads with MiXCR anew, one entry per CDR3 protein. The repertoire holds just under 550,000 distinct CDR3 sequences, roughly 15% seen once, with roughly 0.46% in the top ten. The entry originates in a study of identical twins. V gave up 6 bases and J gave up 5 bases; unmatched junction bases: 9. CDR1 is MGHRA and CDR2 is YSYEKL in the germline V gene. This CDR3 has 16 amino acids. These same records also appear under a second study, on yellow fever vaccine responses in identical twins.

Source material: CD4+ T cells sorted from blood. This clonotype was sampled from a woman aged 18-29 years in good health. The rearrangement links TRBV4-1 to TRBJ2-2, with 10 bases lining up with TRBD1. The CDR3 DNA reads TGCGCCAGCAGACCACTGGGACAGGGGAAGACCGGGGAGCTGTTTTTT. As protein: CASRPLGQGKTGELFF.